This is a list of T cell receptor beta chains from one sample in a study of cytomegalovirus exposure and HLA in healthy donors. Here immunoSEQ multiplex PCR was the method, and the copy in TCRdb shows in-frame clones only, minus some. The sample lists 100,000 to 150,000 clones; about 81% were seen once. What was sequenced was PBMCs. The receptors stem from a woman in her forties or fifties in good health and CMV-seropositive. CDR3s include the opening cysteine and the closing phenylalanine or tryptophan. The D gene is left open where the match is weak.

CDR3: CASSYRAAHNEQFF; V: TRBV9; J: TRBJ2-1; D: -
CDR3: CASSGSNTGELFF; V: TRBV6-1; J: TRBJ2-2; D: -
CDR3: CASSPWSGANGNYGYTF; V: TRBV19; J: TRBJ1-2; D: -
CDR3: CASSYPTGNEKLFF; V: TRBV27; J: TRBJ1-4; D: -
CDR3: CASSVPGTSAIGELFF; V: TRBV9; J: TRBJ2-2; D: TRBD2
CDR3: CASSVQGRVNIQYF; V: TRBV19; J: TRBJ2-4; D: -
CDR3: CASQDRLNSPLHF; V: TRBV2; J: TRBJ1-6; D: -
CDR3: CASSQEVTEAFF; V: TRBV7-9; J: TRBJ1-1; D: -
CDR3: CASSHSNTGELFF; V: TRBV28; J: TRBJ2-2; D: -
CDR3: CASSSQGAGKQPQHF; V: TRBV28; J: TRBJ1-5; D: TRBD1
CDR3: CASSLWRESNSQYF; V: TRBV13; J: TRBJ2-4; D: TRBD2
CDR3: CASSFTRFAANEQFF; V: TRBV11-2; J: TRBJ2-1; D: -
CDR3: CASSVMGRNEQFF; V: TRBV9; J: TRBJ2-1; D: -
CDR3: CASSRDGSEKLFF; V: TRBV6-1; J: TRBJ1-4; D: -
CDR3: CASSLGTENSNQPQHF; V: TRBV7-9; J: TRBJ1-5; D: -
CDR3: CASSVSGTGNTEAFF; V: TRBV9; J: TRBJ1-1; D: TRBD1
CDR3: CASSFYQGAYGYTF; V: TRBV28; J: TRBJ1-2; D: TRBD1
CDR3: CATSRDRTAGELFF; V: TRBV15; J: TRBJ2-2; D: -
CDR3: CASSLGLGTANTGELFF; V: TRBV9; J: TRBJ2-2; D: TRBD1
CDR3: CASSPQGASEAFF; V: TRBV7-2; J: TRBJ1-1; D: TRBD1
CDR3: CASSRNRGGTEAFF; V: TRBV27; J: TRBJ1-1; D: TRBD1